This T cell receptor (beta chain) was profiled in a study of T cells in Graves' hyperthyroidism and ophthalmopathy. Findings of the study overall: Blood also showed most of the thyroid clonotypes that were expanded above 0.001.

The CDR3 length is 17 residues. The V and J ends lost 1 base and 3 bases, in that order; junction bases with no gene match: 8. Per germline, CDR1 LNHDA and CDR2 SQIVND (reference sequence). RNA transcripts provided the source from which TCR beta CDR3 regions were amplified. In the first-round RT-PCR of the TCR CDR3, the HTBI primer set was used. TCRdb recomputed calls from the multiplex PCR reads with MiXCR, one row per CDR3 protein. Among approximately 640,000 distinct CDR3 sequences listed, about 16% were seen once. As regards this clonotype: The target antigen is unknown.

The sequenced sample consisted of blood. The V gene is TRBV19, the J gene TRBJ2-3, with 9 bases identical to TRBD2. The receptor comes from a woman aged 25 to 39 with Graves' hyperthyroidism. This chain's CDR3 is CASSIARASGKTDTQYF. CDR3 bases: TGTGCCAGTAGTATAGCCAGAGCTAGCGGGAAAACAGATACGCAGTATTTT.